This T cell receptor beta chain stems from a study of Ad26.COV2.S vaccination and SARS-CoV-2 variants. Study details: Participants got Ad26.COV2.S intramuscularly, once or twice 56 days apart. Study results and limitations: Estimates derived from TCR breadth and depth analyses may have underestimated total T cell responses.

The assay was immunoSEQ multiplex PCR, and TCRdb's table has in-frame clones only and misses some. The sample comprises hundreds of thousands of clones, around 86% of which are singletons, and 3.4% rests with the top ten. Concerning this clone: Its antigen is unidentified.

This CDR3 comprises 16 residues. Germline lookup yields CDR1 SGHRS and CDR2 YFSETQ. The junction had 11 bases not matched to a gene; V was cut back by 5 bases and J by 3 bases. Sample treatment: roughly 18 received Ad26.COV2.S at low or high dose, single or two shots; roughly five received placebo; per-sample allocation not given. Samples were taken on day 63 after the first vaccine or placebo injection. This person who donated was an adult of 18-55 years in Boston. An Ad26 vector that expressed Wuhan-strain SARS-CoV-2 spike constituted the vaccine. The sequence was collected from a person aged 18-65 years who received the Ad26.COV2.S COVID-19 vaccine or a placebo. The V call is TRBV5-1, the J call TRBJ1-2; 9 positions agree with TRBD1. The material sequenced was peripheral blood, taken in a trial of Ad26.COV2.S vaccine versus placebo. For the CDR3, the DNA is TGCGCCAGCAGAACGGCTGGAGGACAGGGGTACTATGGCTACACCTTC. Protein product: CASRTAGGQGYYGYTF.